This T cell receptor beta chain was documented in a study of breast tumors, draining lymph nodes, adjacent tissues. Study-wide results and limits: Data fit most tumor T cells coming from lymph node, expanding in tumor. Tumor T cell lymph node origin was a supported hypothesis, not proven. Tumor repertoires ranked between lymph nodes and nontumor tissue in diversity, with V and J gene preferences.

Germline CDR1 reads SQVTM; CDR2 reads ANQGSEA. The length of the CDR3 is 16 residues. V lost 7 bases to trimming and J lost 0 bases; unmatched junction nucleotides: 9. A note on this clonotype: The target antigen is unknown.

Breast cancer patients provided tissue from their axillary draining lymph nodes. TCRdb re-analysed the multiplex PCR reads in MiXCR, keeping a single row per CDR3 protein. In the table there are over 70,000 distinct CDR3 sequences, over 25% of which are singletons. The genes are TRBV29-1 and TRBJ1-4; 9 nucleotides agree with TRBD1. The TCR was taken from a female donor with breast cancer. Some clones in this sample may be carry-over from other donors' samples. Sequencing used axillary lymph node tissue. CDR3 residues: CSANWRQGATNEKLFF. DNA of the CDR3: TGCAGCGCAAATTGGCGACAGGGGGCAACTAATGAAAAACTGTTTTTT. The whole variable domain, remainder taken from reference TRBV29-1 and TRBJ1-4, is SAVISQKPSRDICQRGTSLTIQCQVDSQVTMMFWYRQQPGQSLTLIATANQGSEATYESGFVIDKFPISRPNLTFSTLTVSNMSPEDSSIYLCSANWRQGATNEKLFFGSGTQLSVL.